The 20 T cell receptor beta chains given below trace back to one sample, sequenced in a study of OX40 agonist ivuxolimab in advanced cancers. Clones were sequenced by immunoSEQ multiplex PCR, and TCRdb holds only the in-frame ones, with some missing. The sample has tens of thousands of clones; about 88% are singletons. Sequenced here: CD4+ or CD8+ T cells sorted from blood, sampled in a trial of the OX40 agonist ivuxolimab. These receptors came from an adult with an advanced solid tumor such as melanoma, head and neck, liver or kidney cancer.

The genes are TRBV9 and TRBJ2-1; 10 bases are shared with TRBD2. Germline lookup yields CDR1 SGDLS and CDR2 YYNGEE. V shed 3 bases, J shed 7 bases, and the junction held 13 bases outside the gene matches. The CDR3 has 17 residues. For the CDR3, the DNA is TGTGCCAGCAGCGCTAGCGCTCTAGCGGGAGCGATGAATGAGCAGTTCTTC. Encoded protein: CASSASALAGAMNEQFF.

Here the CDR3 DNA reads TGCGCCAGCAGCTTGGATAGTGGCGGGATGTCCTACGAGCAGTACTTC. This gives the protein CASSLDSGGMSYEQYF. This chain uses TRBV5-1 with TRBJ2-7, with D possibly matching TRBD2 (6 bases). This CDR3 has 16 amino acids. The germline V gene has CDR1 SGHRS and CDR2 YFSETQ. Trimming pared 0 bases from V and 1 base from J, leaving 14 bases between. Combining the CDR3 with reference TRBV5-1 and TRBJ2-7 gives the whole variable domain KAGVTQTPRYLIKTRGQQVTLSCSPISGHRSVSWYQQTPGQGLQFLFEYFSETQRNKGNFPGRFSGRQFSNSRSEMNVSTLELGDSALYLCASSLDSGGMSYEQYFGPGTRLTVT.

The chain uses TRBV27 and TRBJ2-7; a weak D match, TRBD2 (6 bases). Trimming left V 6 bases short and J 2 bases short, with 17 bases between. The length of the CDR3 is 15 residues. CDR1 MNHEY and CDR2 SMNVEV come from the germline V gene (reference sequence). This CDR3 is CASSRATGTPYEQYF. Written as DNA, the CDR3 is TGTGCCAGCAGCCGGGCCACCGGGACTCCCTACGAGCAGTACTTC.

CDR3 sequence reads: CASSYPQGYTQYF. In nucleotides, the CDR3 is TGTGCCAGCAGTTACCCCCAAGGGTATACGCAGTATTTT. This rearrangement joins TRBV6-6 to TRBJ2-3; no clear D gene. V lost 2 bases and J lost 7, with 10 bases in between. The germline V gene has CDR1 MNHNY and CDR2 SVGAGI (reference sequence). The CDR3 sequence is 13 residues long.

The rearrangement links TRBV5-5 to TRBJ2-1; D gene uncertain. The CDR3 is 11 amino acids. Deletions cut 1 base from V and 4 bases from J, with 0 bases between. CDR1 is SGHKS and CDR2 is YYEKEE in the germline V gene (reference sequence). The DNA for the CDR3 is TGTGCCAGCAGCTTGTACAATGAGCAGTTCTTC. Its protein product is CASSLYNEQFF. Full variable domain (remainder filled in from reference TRBV5-5 and TRBJ2-1): DAGVTQSPTHLIKTRGQQVTLRCSPISGHKSVSWYQQVLGQGPQFIFQYYEKEERGRGNFPDRFSARQFPNYSSELNVNALLLGDSALYLCASSLYNEQFFGPGTRLTVL.

The J gene is TRBJ2-1, the V gene TRBV28; D is possibly TRBD2 (6 bases). CDR3 length equals 14 residues. The germline V and J ends were trimmed by 2 bases and 5 bases, with 10 bases remaining between them. The germline CDR1 and CDR2 sequences are MDHEN and SYDVKM. CDR3 residues: CASSLAGMDNEQFF. DNA of the CDR3: TGTGCCAGCAGTTTAGCGGGAATGGACAATGAGCAGTTCTTC.

The chain couples TRBV28 to TRBJ2-1; D remains unclear. V lost 9 bases to trimming and J lost 3 bases, with 15 bases between them. Germline V gene sequence: CDR1 MDHEN, CDR2 SYDVKM. CDR3 size: 14 residues. CDR3 DNA: TGTGCCAGTACAGCCCCAATCTACTACAATGAGCAGTTCTTC. It encodes CASTAPIYYNEQFF.

Comments on this clone: One end of the junction does not line up with germline, which may come from a read error. The rearrangement joins TRBV28 to TRBJ1-2, with 7 bases aligning to TRBD1. Per germline, CDR1 MDHEN and CDR2 SYDVKM. There are 17 residues in the CDR3. CDR3 region: CASSLSLVTGLSYGHTF. CDR3 bases: TGTGCCAGCAGTTTAAGTTTAGTGACAGGGTTAAGCTATGGCCACACCTTC.

This clone was detected a few times. In DNA form, the CDR3 reads TGTGCCATCAGTGAGGGGGGGGGCGCAGCCGAGCAGTACTTC. It yields the protein CAISEGGGAAEQYF. The V and J genes are TRBV10-3 and TRBJ2-7, with D perhaps TRBD2 (7 bases). The V and J ends lost 2 bases and 6 bases respectively, with 14 bases between them. The CDR3 is 14 amino acids. From germline, CDR1 is ENHRY and CDR2 SYGVKD.

The CDR3 spells CASGRGAAGNTIYF. CDR3 DNA: TGTGCCAGCGGGAGAGGGGCCGCTGGAAACACCATATATTTT. The chain is built from TRBV6-1 and TRBJ1-3, with D maybe TRBD1 (5 bases). V lost 8 bases and J lost 2, with 13 bases in between. CDR1 is MNHNS and CDR2 is SASEGT in the germline V gene. The CDR3 covers 14 residues.

The chain employs TRBV11-2 and TRBJ2-7; tentatively, D is TRBD2 (5 bases). Germline V gene data show CDR1 as SGHAT and CDR2 as FQNNGV. Trimming took 5 bases from V and 0 from J, leaving 20 bases between them. The CDR3 has 17 amino acids. The chain's CDR3 is CASSRPGWAASSYEQYF. The CDR3 coding sequence is TGTGCCAGCAGCCGACCGGGGTGGGCTGCGAGCTCCTACGAGCAGTACTTC.

V gene TRBV29-1 combines with J gene TRBJ2-7; 8 bases are shared with TRBD2. The ends lost 6 bases at V and 3 bases at J; junction bases unmatched: 10. This CDR3 contains 14 residues. Per germline, CDR1 SQVTM and CDR2 ANQGSEA. For the CDR3, the DNA is TGCAGCGTAGCTCCGGGACTAGTGGGCTACGAGCAGTACTTC. Protein product: CSVAPGLVGYEQYF.

J is TRBJ1-1 and V is TRBV28; D is undetermined. The germline V gene has CDR1 MDHEN and CDR2 SYDVKM. V dropped 5 bases and J dropped 1 base, with 8 bases sitting between them. The CDR3 runs 13 residues. The CDR3 region has the DNA TGTGCCAGCAGTCCTACCAGGAACACTGAAGCTTTCTTT. Its protein product is CASSPTRNTEAFF.

This chain joins TRBV2 and TRBJ1-4; D might be TRBD1 (6 bases). V lost 4 bases, J lost 0 bases, and 6 bases lay in between. Germline CDR1 reads SNHLY; CDR2 reads FYNNEI. The CDR3 sequence is 14 residues long. The CDR3 loop reads CASSGTATNEKLFF. In nucleotides, the CDR3 is TGTGCCAGCAGTGGGACAGCAACTAATGAAAAACTGTTTTTT. Full variable domain (missing parts from reference TRBV2 and TRBJ1-4): EPEVTQTPSHQVTQMGQEVILRCVPISNHLYFYWYRQILGQKVEFLVSFYNNEISEKSEIFDDQFSVERPDGSNFTLKIRSTKLEDSAMYFCASSGTATNEKLFFGSGTQLSVL.

The rearrangement joins TRBV28 to TRBJ2-4; D remains unclear. With 4 bases removed from V and 0 bases from J, the gap between germline ends came to 13 bases. Per germline, CDR1 MDHEN and CDR2 SYDVKM. There are 16 residues in the CDR3. This CDR3 reads CASSYRSPLAKNIQYF. CDR3 bases: TGTGCCAGCAGTTATCGGTCCCCTTTAGCCAAAAACATTCAGTACTTC.

The V call is TRBV19, the J call TRBJ1-4, with 9 bases identical to TRBD1. From germline, CDR1 is LNHDA and CDR2 SQIVND (reference sequence). V gave up 5 bases and J gave up 0 bases; unmatched junction bases: 4. The CDR3 loop spans 16 amino acids. The CDR3 spells CASSLGTGTTNEKLFF. The CDR3, as DNA: TGTGCCAGTAGTCTGGGGACAGGGACAACTAATGAAAAACTGTTTTTT.

The chain joins TRBV4-1 to TRBJ2-1; TRBD2 might be the D (5 bases). CDR1 and CDR2 from the germline V gene are MGHRA and YSYEKL. The CDR3 runs 13 residues. The germline V and J ends were trimmed by 3 bases and 10 bases, with 13 bases remaining between them. CDR3 region: CASSQDDWREQFF. CDR3 DNA sequence: TGCGCCAGCAGCCAGGACGACTGGAGGGAGCAGTTCTTC.

V and J are TRBV5-1 and TRBJ2-7, with TRBD1 identical over 7 bases. Losses at the gene ends were 4 bases for V and 3 bases for J; bases not matched to a gene: 1. The CDR3 totals 12 residues. CDR1 is SGHRS and CDR2 is YFSETQ in the germline V gene. CDR3 in DNA: TGCGCCAGCAGCAGACAGGGCTACGAGCAGTACTTC. Its protein is CASSRQGYEQYF.

This clone was seen once. This chain links TRBV6-5 with TRBJ1-2; 7 nucleotides agree with TRBD1. CDR3 length equals 15 residues. Germline CDR1 is MNHEY and CDR2 is SVGAGI. V was pared by 5 bases and J by 3 bases, with 9 bases of the junction left unmatched. The CDR3 protein is CASSKTRQGDYGYTF. The CDR3 DNA sequence: TGTGCCAGCAGTAAAACTAGACAGGGAGACTATGGCTACACCTTC.

The V and J genes are TRBV6-6 and TRBJ2-2, with 14 bases fitting TRBD2. J was trimmed by 6 bases and V by 5 bases; bases with no gene match: 2. The germline V gene has CDR1 MNHNY and CDR2 SVGAGI (reference sequence). The CDR3 sequence is 15 residues long. The CDR3 bases are TGTGCCAGCAGTGGGACTAGCGGGAGTGCCGGGGAGCTGTTTTTT. Protein product: CASSGTSGSAGELFF.